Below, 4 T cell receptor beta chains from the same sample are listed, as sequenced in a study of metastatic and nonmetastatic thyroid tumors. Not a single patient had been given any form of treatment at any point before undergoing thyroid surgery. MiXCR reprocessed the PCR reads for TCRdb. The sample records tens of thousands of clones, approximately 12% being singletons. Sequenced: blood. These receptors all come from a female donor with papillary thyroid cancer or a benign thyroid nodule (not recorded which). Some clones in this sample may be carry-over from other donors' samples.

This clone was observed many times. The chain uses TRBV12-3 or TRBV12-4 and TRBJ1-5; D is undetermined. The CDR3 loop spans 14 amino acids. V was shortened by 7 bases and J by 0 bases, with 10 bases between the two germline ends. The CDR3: CASNPINSNQPQHF. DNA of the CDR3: TGTGCCAGCAATCCAATTAATAGCAATCAGCCCCAGCATTTT.

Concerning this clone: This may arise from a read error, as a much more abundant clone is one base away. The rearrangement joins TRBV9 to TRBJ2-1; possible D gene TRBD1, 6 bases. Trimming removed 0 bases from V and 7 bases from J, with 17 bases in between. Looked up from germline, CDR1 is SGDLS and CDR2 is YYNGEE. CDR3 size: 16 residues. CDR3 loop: CASSVDWTVWVNEQFF. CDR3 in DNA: TGTGCCAGCAGCGTAGATTGGACAGTGTGGGTGAATGAGCAGTTCTTC.

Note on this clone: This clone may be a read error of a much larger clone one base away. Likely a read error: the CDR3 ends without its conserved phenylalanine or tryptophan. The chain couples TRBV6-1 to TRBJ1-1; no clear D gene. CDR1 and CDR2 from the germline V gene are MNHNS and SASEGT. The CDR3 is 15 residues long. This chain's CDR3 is CASSGPGLLNAEAFS. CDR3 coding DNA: TGTGCCAGCAGTGGACCCGGACTGCTGAACGCTGAAGCTTTCTCT.

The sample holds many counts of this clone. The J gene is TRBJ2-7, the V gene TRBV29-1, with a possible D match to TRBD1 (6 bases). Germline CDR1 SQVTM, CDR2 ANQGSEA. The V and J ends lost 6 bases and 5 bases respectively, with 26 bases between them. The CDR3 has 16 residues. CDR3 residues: CSVRVRGGLGLDEQYF. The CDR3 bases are TGCAGCGTGCGGGTCAGAGGGGGTTTGGGTTTGGACGAGCAGTACTTC.